This T cell receptor (beta chain) was documented in a study of CD8+CD57+ T cells in acquired aplastic anemia. The CDR3 loop spans 13 amino acids. J gave up 6 bases and V 4 bases, and 2 bases lay outside the gene matches. Looked up from germline, CDR1 is SNHLY and CDR2 is FYNNEI. The template for TCR beta VDJ and CDR3 sequence profiling was genomic DNA. TCRdb re-derived calls from the reads in MiXCR, one entry per CDR3 protein. The table has more than 150,000 distinct CDR3 sequences, around 50% seen once. By flow cytometry, patients selected for sequencing had shown an expansion of CD8+CD57+ cells. Blood sampling was performed on the patients, and none of them had received therapy by then.

This TCR came from a human donor with aplastic anemia. Sequenced input: sorted CD4+, CD8+, or CD8+CD57+ T cells (not recorded which) from PBMCs. The chain combines TRBV2 with TRBJ2-7; 11 nucleotides align to TRBD2. The CDR3 DNA follows: TGTGCCAGCAGTGCTACTAGCGGGGGCGAGCAGTACTTC. Its protein product is CASSATSGGEQYF. Filled out from reference TRBV2 and TRBJ2-7, the complete variable domain reads EPEVTQTPSHQVTQMGQEVILRCVPISNHLYFYWYRQILGQKVEFLVSFYNNEISEKSEIFDDQFSVERPDGSNFTLKIRSTKLEDSAMYFCASSATSGGEQYFGPGTRLTVT.